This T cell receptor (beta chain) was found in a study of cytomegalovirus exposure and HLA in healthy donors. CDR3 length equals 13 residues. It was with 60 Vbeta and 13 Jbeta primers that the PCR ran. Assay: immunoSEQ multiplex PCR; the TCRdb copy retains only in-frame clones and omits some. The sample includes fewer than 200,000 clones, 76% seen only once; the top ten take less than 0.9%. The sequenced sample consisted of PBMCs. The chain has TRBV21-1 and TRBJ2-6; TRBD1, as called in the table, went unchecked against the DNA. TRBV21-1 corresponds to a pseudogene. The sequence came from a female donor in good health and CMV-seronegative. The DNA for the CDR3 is TGTGCCAGCCTATACTCTGGGGCCAACGGCCTGACTTTC. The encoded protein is CASLYSGANGLTF.